A selection of T cell receptor beta chains follows, all from one sample in a study of graft-versus-host responses after intestinal transplantation. These receptors' antigens are unknown. Produced via immunoSEQ multiplex PCR; TCRdb's table is partial and in-frame only. The sample has approximately 77,000 clones; 85% to 90% are singletons. Here the sequenced sample was unstimulated CD4+ T cells sorted from spleen or lymph node cells, taken before intestinal transplant. The source of these receptors is a human donor who received an intestinal transplant. Both conserved end residues are part of each CDR3. D genes are given only for firm matches. Rows may omit the clone size; those that give it use once, few, many or a size class.

CASSLSGRAGEQYF TGTGCCAGCAGCCTTAGCGGGAGGGCCGGCGAGCAGTACTTC TRBJ2-7 14 - TRBD2 TRBV28
CASSFPGDRGPTGELFF TGTGCCAGCAGTTTCCCGGGGGACAGGGGGCCCACCGGGGAGCTGTTTTTT TRBJ2-2 17 - TRBD1 TRBV27
CASSQEGGEGKETQYF TGTGCCAGCAGCCAAGAAGGGGGGGAGGGGAAAGAGACCCAGTACTTC TRBJ2-5 16 few - TRBV4-2
CASSQTTTGLAPEQFF TGTGCCAGCAGCCAAACCACAACTGGACTAGCCCCTGAGCAGTTCTTC TRBJ2-1 16 - TRBD2 TRBV4-2
CASSGGTPEVNEQFF TGTGCCAGCAGCGGCGGGACTCCGGAAGTGAATGAGCAGTTCTTC TRBJ2-1 15 - - TRBV27
CASSPLRQGSIYEQYF TGTGCCAGCTCCCCGCTCCGACAGGGGAGTATCTACGAGCAGTACTTC TRBJ2-7 16 - TRBD1 TRBV18
CASMKQYNEKLFF TGTGCCAGCATGAAACAGTATAATGAAAAACTGTTTTTT TRBJ1-4 13 - - TRBV6-6
CASSLAAGTNYGYTF TGTGCTAGCAGCTTAGCGGCGGGAACTAACTATGGCTACACCTTC TRBJ1-2 15 - - TRBV7-7
CASSEPIATGPYNEQFF TGTGCCAGCAGTGAGCCTATAGCGACCGGACCCTACAATGAGCAGTTCTTC TRBJ2-1 17 - - TRBV28
CASSQGWGYGYTF TGTGCCAGTTCACAGGGTTGGGGCTATGGCTACACCTTC TRBJ1-2 13 - - TRBV19
CASSFSPGLGAGELFF TGTGCCAGCAGCTTTTCACCGGGACTAGGGGCCGGGGAGCTGTTTTTT TRBJ2-2 16 - TRBD2 TRBV11-2
CASSTSRDSPYEQYF TGTGCCAGCAGCACTAGTCGGGACTCCCCTTATGAGCAGTACTTC TRBJ2-7 15 - - TRBV21-1
CATSRVGGGKGLYGYTF TGTGCCACCAGCAGAGTAGGCGGGGGCAAGGGGCTCTATGGCTACACCTTC TRBJ1-2 17 - - TRBV15
CASSLWRNQPQHF TGTGCCAGCAGCTTATGGAGGAATCAGCCCCAGCATTTT TRBJ1-5 13 - - TRBV7-2
CASSPGTSGGEDF TGTGCCAGCAGTCCTGGGACTAGCGGGGGGGAGGATTTT TRBJ2-3 13 - TRBD2 TRBV28
CTSSQKREANEQFF TGCACCAGCAGCCAGAAGCGGGAGGCCAATGAGCAGTTCTTC TRBJ2-1 14 - - TRBV1
CASSSGQGAVYEQYF TGTGCCAGCAGTTCCGGACAGGGGGCCGTCTACGAGCAGTACTTC TRBJ2-7 15 few TRBD1 TRBV6-1
CASSGKGAPGEKLFF TGTGCCAGCAGTGGGAAGGGGGCGCCGGGTGAAAAACTGTTTTTT TRBJ1-4 15 - TRBD1 TRBV7-9
CASSLVSGGGEQYF TGTGCCAGCAGCTTAGTGTCGGGGGGCGGCGAGCAGTACTTC TRBJ2-7 14 once - TRBV7-2
CASSLRGGHYEQYF TGTGCCAGCAGTTTAAGGGGGGGGCACTACGAGCAGTACTTC TRBJ2-7 14 - - TRBV28
CASSGAGATYYNEQFF TGTGCCAGCAGTGGCGCAGGGGCCACGTACTACAATGAGCAGTTCTTC TRBJ2-1 16 - - TRBV27
CASSKIVMGHEQYF TGTGCCAGCAGCAAGATCGTAATGGGCCACGAGCAGTACTTC TRBJ2-7 14 - - TRBV6-5
CASSPIGESGNEKLFF TGTGCCAGCAGTCCCATCGGGGAATCGGGTAATGAAAAACTGTTTTTT TRBJ1-4 16 - - TRBV28
CASSSLAGTWGSGEQYF TGTGCCAGCAGCTCGTTAGCGGGAACCTGGGGGTCGGGCGAGCAGTACTTC TRBJ2-7 17 - TRBD2 TRBV7-2
CASSPDRRRETQYF TGTGCCAGCAGCCCGGACAGGAGGCGAGAGACCCAGTACTTC TRBJ2-5 14 - TRBD1 TRBV7-2
CASSLWVGTGSYEQYF TGTGCCAGCAGTTTATGGGTTGGGACAGGATCCTACGAGCAGTACTTC TRBJ2-7 16 - TRBD1 TRBV28
CATSRIPRDWQETQYF TGTGCCACCAGCAGAATACCAAGGGACTGGCAAGAGACCCAGTACTTC TRBJ2-5 16 - - TRBV15
CASSEYPENTEAFF TGCGCCAGCAGTGAGTACCCAGAGAACACTGAAGCTTTCTTT TRBJ1-1 14 few - TRBV10-2
CASSLRPGSYEQYF TGTGCCAGCAGTTTACGCCCAGGGTCCTACGAGCAGTACTTC TRBJ2-7 14 - - TRBV28
CASSDGGGRPQPQHF TGCGCCAGCAGTGACGGGGGTGGACGGCCTCAGCCCCAGCATTTT TRBJ1-5 15 - - TRBV10-2
CASSSLGLPHNEQFF TGTGCCAGCAGTTCACTGGGACTACCCCACAATGAGCAGTTCTTC TRBJ2-1 15 once TRBD2 TRBV27
CSAWTSSEQYF TGCAGTGCCTGGACTAGTAGCGAGCAGTACTTC TRBJ2-7 11 - TRBD2 TRBV20-1
CASSPYRGETQYF TGCGCCAGCAGCCCCTACCGGGGGGAGACCCAGTACTTC TRBJ2-5 13 - - TRBV5-1
CASSLGLPTDTQYF TGTGCCAGCAGTCTGGGACTTCCCACAGATACGCAGTATTTT TRBJ2-3 14 - - TRBV27
CASSGGQRGSYTGELFF TGTGCCAGCAGTGGAGGGCAGCGGGGGAGCTACACCGGGGAGCTGTTTTTT TRBJ2-2 17 - TRBD2 TRBV27
CATSSRTEAFF TGTGCCACCAGCAGCCGGACTGAAGCTTTCTTT TRBJ1-1 11 - - TRBV15
CASSSKGDSGNSPLHF TGTGCCAGCAGCTCAAAGGGGGACAGCGGGAATTCACCCCTCCACTTT TRBJ1-6 16 - TRBD1 TRBV9
CASSFIGGLNTEAFF TGTGCCAGCAGCTTCATTGGGGGCTTGAACACTGAAGCTTTCTTT TRBJ1-1 15 - - TRBV2
CASSEKARLTEAFF TGTGCCAGCAGTGAAAAGGCTAGGCTCACTGAAGCTTTCTTT TRBJ1-1 14 - - TRBV6-1
CASSFGEDTEAFF TGTGCCAGCAGCTTCGGGGAAGACACTGAAGCTTTCTTT TRBJ1-1 13 - - TRBV7-9
CASSPGTSVEQYF TGTGCCAGCAGCCCAGGGACTAGCGTTGAGCAGTACTTC TRBJ2-7 13 - TRBD2 TRBV16
CASSSLAGSVGNEQFF TGTGCCAGCTCATCACTAGCGGGGAGCGTTGGCAATGAGCAGTTCTTC TRBJ2-1 16 - TRBD2 TRBV18
CASSDGGDTNYGYTF TGTGCCAGCAGTGACGGGGGGGATACTAACTATGGCTACACCTTC TRBJ1-2 15 - - TRBV2
CASSQGQGDYEQYF TGTGCCAGCAGCCAGGGACAGGGGGACTACGAGCAGTACTTC TRBJ2-7 14 - TRBD1 TRBV11-3
CASSRGGDQPQHF TGTGCCAGTAGCCGCGGAGGGGATCAGCCCCAGCATTTT TRBJ1-5 13 - - TRBV19
CASSLERLAGITDTQYF TGCGCCAGCAGCTTGGAGAGACTAGCGGGAATCACAGATACGCAGTATTTT TRBJ2-3 17 - TRBD2 TRBV5-1
CASSKDSPSYNEQFF TGTGCCAGCAGTAAGGACAGTCCCTCCTACAATGAGCAGTTCTTC TRBJ2-1 15 - - TRBV6-5
CASSYNGGRVGYTF TGTGCCAGCAGTTACAACGGGGGGCGCGTTGGCTACACCTTC TRBJ1-2 14 - - TRBV6-5
CASSQDRAGQLFF TGTGCCAGCAGCCAAGATCGGGCGGGACAACTGTTTTTT TRBJ1-4 13 - - TRBV4-2
CASSDTVAKLFF TGTGCCAGCAGTGATACAGTCGCAAAACTGTTTTTT TRBJ1-4 12 - - TRBV2
CASSSGLGQETQYF TGTGCCAGCAGCTCCGGACTAGGTCAAGAGACCCAGTACTTC TRBJ2-5 14 - TRBD2 TRBV13